The 13 T cell receptor beta chains reported below all come from one sample, sequenced in a study of human T cells and chemical hapten exposure. Time point meaning: patch test 1, 2 weeks after DPC sensitization. As for treatment: therapeutic diphenylcyclopropenone sensitization with weekly scalp DPC. From the RACE reads, TCRdb called clonotypes with MiXCR, one entry per CDR3 protein. The table has roughly 120,000 distinct CDR3 sequences, roughly an eighth seen once; the top ten hold 1.4%. Sequences were derived from whole blood, sampled in connection with sensitization to the hapten diphenylcyclopropenone (DPC). These receptors were taken from a woman aged 50 to 60 with alopecia areata. Some clones in this sample may be carry-over from other donors' samples.

The genes are TRBV7-9 and TRBJ1-2, with 9 bases identical to TRBD1. This CDR3 has 15 residues. Trimming took 2 bases from V and 2 from J; bases not matched to a gene: 3. CDR1 is SEHNR and CDR2 is FQNEAQ in the germline V gene (reference sequence). CDR3 nucleotide sequence: TGTGCCAGCAGCTTACCCGGGACAGGGAACTATGGCTACACCTTC. Translating it yields CASSLPGTGNYGYTF. Filled out from reference TRBV7-9 and TRBJ1-2, the complete variable domain reads DTGVSQNPRHKITKRGQNVTFRCDPISEHNRLYWYRQTLGQGPEFLTYFQNEAQLEKSRLLSDRFSAERPKGSFSTLEIQRTEQGDSAMYLCASSLPGTGNYGYTFGSGTRLTVV.

A few counts support this clonotype. This sequence joins TRBV7-2 and TRBJ1-4, with D tentatively TRBD1 (5 bases). V was trimmed by 1 base and J by 10 bases, leaving 13 bases between them. The CDR3 has 14 residues. CDR1 and CDR2 (germline): SGHTA, FQGNSA. This CDR3 is CASSLEHGGRKLFF. The CDR3 DNA sequence: TGTGCCAGCAGCTTAGAACACGGGGGACGAAAACTGTTTTTT.

J is TRBJ1-2 and V is TRBV18, with TRBD1 as a possible D gene (5 bases). V shed 0 bases and J shed 8 bases, with 19 bases lying between them. Germline assignment: CDR1 KGHSH and CDR2 LQKENI. The CDR3 is made up of 16 amino acids. DNA of the CDR3: TGTGCCAGCTCACCACCAAGCAGACAGCCTTCTATCGGCTACACCTTC. It specifies CASSPPSRQPSIGYTF.

This clonotype occurred a few times. V usage is TRBV5-4 and J usage is TRBJ1-1, with TRBD1 identical over 7 bases. The junction had 7 bases not matched to a gene; V was cut back by 4 bases and J by 1 base. The germline gives CDR1 SGHNT, CDR2 YYREEE (reference sequence). This CDR3 has 15 amino acids. CDR3 DNA sequence: TGTGCCAGCAGCCCGGCCGGGACAGCGAACACTGAAGCTTTCTTT. This codes for CASSPAGTANTEAFF.

This clonotype has at least ten counts. The genes are TRBV7-2 and TRBJ1-2, with D possibly being TRBD1 (6 bases). This CDR3 comprises 12 residues. Germline V lookup: CDR1 SGHTA, CDR2 FQGNSA. V was shortened by 4 bases and J by 5 bases, with 8 bases between the two germline ends. Here the CDR3 reads CASSSGQYGYTF. The DNA of the CDR3 is TGTGCCAGCAGCTCAGGACAGTATGGCTACACCTTC. The full variable domain, completed using reference TRBV7-2 and TRBJ1-2, is GAGVSQSPSNKVTEKGKDVELRCDPISGHTALYWYRQSLGQGLEFLIYFQGNSAPDKSGLPSDRFSAERTGGSVSTLTIQRTQQEDSAVYLCASSSGQYGYTFGSGTRLTVV.

This clonotype appeared a few times. The gene calls are TRBV27 and TRBJ2-1, with 9 bases that match TRBD2. The germline gives CDR1 MNHEY, CDR2 SMNVEV (reference sequence). This CDR3 spans 12 amino acids. Trimming removed 8 bases from V and 13 bases from J; junction bases left unmatched: 9. The CDR3 DNA follows: TGTGCCAGCTCCGCGGGGGGGACGAAACAGTTCTTC. Its protein is CASSAGGTKQFF.

A few counts support this clonotype. The V call is TRBV28, the J call TRBJ1-2, with D unclear. The CDR3 extends over 12 amino acids. Germline V gene sequence: CDR1 MDHEN, CDR2 SYDVKM. Trimming stripped 3 bases from V and 4 bases from J, with 6 bases between. The CDR3 protein is CASSFAGYGYTF. The CDR3 DNA reads TGTGCCAGCAGTTTCGCCGGCTATGGCTACACCTTC.

This sequence joins TRBV6-2 or TRBV6-3 and TRBJ2-6; tentative D call: TRBD1 (5 bases). Between the trimmed V and J ends, which lost 6 bases and 2 bases, there was a span of 11 bases. This CDR3 has 15 amino acids. CDR1 is MNHEY and CDR2 is SVGEGT in the germline V gene. This CDR3 reads CASRPRGAGANVLTF. CDR3 sequence (DNA): TGTGCCAGCAGGCCTAGGGGCGCTGGGGCCAACGTCCTGACTTTC.

This clonotype was counted only a few times. The rearrangement uses TRBV5-1 and TRBJ2-3, with a possible D match to TRBD1 (5 bases). Looked up from germline, CDR1 is SGHRS and CDR2 is YFSETQ. V gave up 2 bases and J gave up 4 bases, with 11 bases separating them. The CDR3 has 14 amino acids. The CDR3 loop reads CASSFGAGADTQYF. The CDR3 region has the DNA TGCGCCAGCAGCTTTGGGGCAGGTGCAGATACGCAGTATTTT.

This clonotype was recorded once. This may be a read error, as it is one base from a much larger clone. The chain is built from TRBV28 and TRBJ2-7; 7 bases agree with TRBD1. Per the germline V gene, CDR1 is MDHEN and CDR2 is SYDVKM. CDR3 length: 13 residues. DNA of the CDR3: TGTGCCAGCGAGAGGGACAGAGCCTACGAGCTGTACTTC. The encoded protein is CASERDRAYELYF. Based on the CDR3 plus reference TRBV28 and TRBJ2-7, the full variable domain is DVKVTQSSRYLVKRTGEKVFLECVQDMDHENMFWYRQDPGLGLRLIYFSYDVKMKEKGDIPEGYSVSREKKERFSLILESASTNQTSMYLCASERDRAYELYFGPGTRLTVT.

This chain joins TRBV28 and TRBJ1-6, with 10 bases matching TRBD1. After removal of 10 bases from V and 9 bases from J, the junction contained 6 bases not matched to a gene. CDR3 size: 13 residues. Germline CDR1 and CDR2: MDHEN and SYDVKM. CDR3 loop: CATRGTGVSPLHF. The CDR3 nucleotides read TGTGCCACGCGTGGGACAGGGGTTTCACCCCTCCACTTT.

This chain joins TRBV20-1 and TRBJ1-2; 7 nucleotides align to TRBD1. Germline CDR1 DFQATT, CDR2 SNEGSKA (reference sequence). This CDR3 spans 10 amino acids. The CDR3: CRGTDYGYTF. CDR3 coding DNA: TGCAGGGGGACAGACTATGGCTACACCTTC.

This clonotype was detected ten times or more. The chain carries TRBV20-1 and TRBJ2-3; no clear D gene. Per germline, CDR1 DFQATT and CDR2 SNEGSKA (reference sequence). Deletions cut 6 bases from V and 0 bases from J, with 10 bases between. The CDR3 is 13 residues long. CDR3 residues: CSAPVLSTDTQYF. The CDR3 nucleotides are TGCAGTGCACCTGTCCTTAGCACAGATACGCAGTATTTT.